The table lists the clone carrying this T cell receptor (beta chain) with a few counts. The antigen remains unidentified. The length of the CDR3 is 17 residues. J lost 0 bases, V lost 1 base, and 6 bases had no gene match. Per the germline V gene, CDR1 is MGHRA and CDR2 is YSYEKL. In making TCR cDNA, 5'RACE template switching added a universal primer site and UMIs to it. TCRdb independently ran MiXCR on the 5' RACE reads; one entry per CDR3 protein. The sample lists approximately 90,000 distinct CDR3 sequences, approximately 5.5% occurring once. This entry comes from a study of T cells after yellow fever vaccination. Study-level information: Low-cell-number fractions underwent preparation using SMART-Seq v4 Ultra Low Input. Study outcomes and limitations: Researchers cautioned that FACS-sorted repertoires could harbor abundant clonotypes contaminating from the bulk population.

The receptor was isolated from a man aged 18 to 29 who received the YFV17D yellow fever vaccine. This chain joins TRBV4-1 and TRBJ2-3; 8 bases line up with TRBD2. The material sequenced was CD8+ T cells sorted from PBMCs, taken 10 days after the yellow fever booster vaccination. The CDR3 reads CASSQATSGPSTDTQYF. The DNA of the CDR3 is TGCGCCAGCAGCCAAGCTACTAGCGGACCCAGCACAGATACGCAGTATTTT.